This T cell receptor beta chain was captured by sequencing in a study of regulatory T cells in long-lasting Graves disease. Regarding time point: persistent/refractory GD, antithyroid drugs over 5 years with positive TRAb. Making the TCR library involved RNA that had been extracted from PBMCs. Criteria from the American Thyroid Association guidelines were applied to diagnose Graves' disease. As collected, the peripheral blood samples measured approximately 10 milliliters each and went into EDTA tubes. According to the study, TCR beta libraries were built with iRepertoire HTBI primers and CDR3-region Arm-PCR. From the multiplex PCR reads, TCRdb called clonotypes with MiXCR, one entry per CDR3 protein. This table holds around 510,000 distinct CDR3 sequences, less than 25% found once. This clonotype was counted between two and nine times. Antigen specificity is unknown. Findings and caveats of the study: Favored usage of TRBV28, TRBJ1-2 and TRBJ2-5 was recorded in persistent disease.

Trimming removed 8 bases at V and 6 bases at J, with 17 bases between. The length of the CDR3 is 13 residues. In germline, CDR1 is ENHRY, CDR2 SYGVKD. This TCR was recovered from a female donor with Graves disease. This sample comprised peripheral blood mononuclear cells (PBMCs), obtained when the disease was refractory, from a patient treated with antithyroid drugs. The chain links TRBV10-3 to TRBJ2-7, with D possibly TRBD2 on 5 matching bases. CDR3: CAIYRDFNGEQYF. DNA of the CDR3: TGTGCCATCTACCGGGATTTTAACGGCGAGCAGTACTTC.